The 29 T cell receptor beta chains listed next were all sequenced from one sample in a study of T cell repertoires in cytomegalovirus infection (dated by TCRdb to the late 2010s). The instrument was an Illumina HiSeq 1500. In TCRdb, the public reads were trimmed at Q25 with fastp and aligned with MiXCR, with productive beta chains retained. Rows merge per CDR3 protein into single entries with the most common DNA and genes. In all, the sample holds 400,000 or so distinct CDR3 sequences, and 25% to 40% of those were seen once. Roughly 13% of the sample is taken by the ten largest. Specimen: PBMCs. The receptors here all came from a human donor in good health (CMV status not recorded). Some clones in this sample may be carry-over from other donors' samples.

CDR3 coding DNA: TGTGCCAGCAGTGACGCGAGCCTAGCGGGGGATACGCAGTATTTT. It specifies CASSDASLAGDTQYF. The chain links TRBV2 to TRBJ2-3; 9 bases align to TRBD2. V shed 3 bases, J shed 6 bases, and the junction held 7 bases outside the gene matches. CDR1 and CDR2 from the germline V gene are SNHLY and FYNNEI. CDR3 length: 15 residues.

The chain is built from TRBV2 and TRBJ2-1; a possible D gene is TRBD1 (6 bases). CDR1 SNHLY and CDR2 FYNNEI come from the germline V gene. The CDR3 totals 15 residues. Trimming removed 7 bases from V and 0 bases from J, with 13 bases in between. The chain's CDR3 is CASKGQMSSYNEQFF. The CDR3 DNA follows: TGTGCCAGCAAGGGACAAATGAGCTCCTACAATGAGCAGTTCTTC.

The chain couples TRBV29-1 to TRBJ1-4, with TRBD1 matching 7 bases. V trimming: 4 bases; J trimming: 7 bases; junction bases outside the gene matches: 3. The CDR3 has 12 amino acids. Germline V gives CDR1 SQVTM, CDR2 ANQGSEA. CDR3 sequence reads: CSVGDRAEKLFF. The CDR3 DNA reads as TGCAGCGTTGGGGACAGAGCTGAAAAACTGTTTTTT.

The chain recombines TRBV6-1 with TRBJ1-5, with D hard to call. There are 14 residues in the CDR3. The germline V and J ends were trimmed by 7 bases and 4 bases, with 14 bases remaining between them. Germline CDR1 and CDR2: MNHNS and SASEGT. Here the CDR3 DNA reads TGTGCCAGCACAACACCGTTTAGGAATCAGCCCCAGCATTTT. Encoded protein: CASTTPFRNQPQHF.

This chain links TRBV27 with TRBJ2-2, with D perhaps matching TRBD1 (5 bases). The CDR3 covers 16 residues. The V and J ends lost 6 bases and 4 bases respectively, with 18 bases between them. Germline loops: CDR1 MNHEY, CDR2 SMNVEV (reference sequence). The CDR3 is CASSYDGRRGTGELFF. The CDR3 DNA reads TGTGCCAGCAGCTACGACGGACGAAGGGGCACCGGGGAGCTGTTTTTT.

This clonotype has only a few counts. The chain employs TRBV27 and TRBJ1-6; TRBD1 matches 8 bases. This CDR3 contains 20 residues. In germline, CDR1 is MNHEY, CDR2 SMNVEV (reference sequence). Unmatched junction bases numbered 13, after V lost 3 bases and J lost 0 bases. The CDR3 protein is CASSFLQGARLSSYNSPLHF. CDR3 DNA sequence: TGTGCCAGCAGTTTTCTCCAGGGGGCTCGACTTAGCTCCTATAATTCACCCCTCCACTTT.

This sequence joins TRBV20-1 and TRBJ2-1; no reliable D call. Germline-derived CDR1 and CDR2 are DFQATT and SNEGSKA (reference sequence). Trimming took 7 bases from V and 6 from J, leaving 13 bases between them. This CDR3 has 12 residues. CDR3 sequence reads: CSGRSQTNEQFF. CDR3 bases: TGCAGTGGCAGAAGTCAAACCAATGAGCAGTTCTTC.

This clonotype showed up just a few times. The chain carries TRBV4-2 and TRBJ2-1, with 15 bases aligning to TRBD2. The CDR3 extends over 18 amino acids. J gave up 10 bases and V 2 bases, and 12 bases lay outside the gene matches. The V gene's germline CDR1 is LGHNA and CDR2 YNFKEQ. The chain's CDR3 is CASSQPTGLAGGLGEQFF. CDR3 sequence (DNA): TGTGCCAGCAGCCAACCAACCGGACTAGCGGGGGGGCTGGGGGAGCAGTTCTTC.

The chain employs TRBV28 and TRBJ2-7; 8 nucleotides align to TRBD1. The germline CDR1 and CDR2 sequences are MDHEN and SYDVKM. CDR3 length: 16 residues. With V trimmed by 3 bases and J by 3 bases, 10 bases remained unmatched. The CDR3 DNA is TGTGCCAGCAGTTTGCGGGACAGGATCATGAACTACGAGCAGTACTTC. Its translation: CASSLRDRIMNYEQYF.

This clonotype was seen just once. The V gene is TRBV28, the J gene TRBJ1-5; no clear D gene. Germline CDR1 reads MDHEN; CDR2 reads SYDVKM. V was clipped by 2 bases and J by 7 bases, with 12 bases between them. The CDR3 is 14 amino acids. CDR3 in DNA: TGTGCCAGCAGTTTAAGGGCGGAGGGACAGCCCCAGCATTTT. Translated: CASSLRAEGQPQHF.

This clonotype was counted ten times or more. The rearrangement links TRBV7-2 to TRBJ2-1, with 8 positions matching TRBD1. The CDR3 spans 13 residues. The ends lost 1 base at V and 9 bases at J; junction bases unmatched: 2. Per germline, CDR1 SGHTA and CDR2 FQGNSA. The CDR3 spells CASSLGQGFEQFF. DNA of the CDR3: TGTGCCAGCAGCTTAGGACAGGGGTTTGAGCAGTTCTTC.

The rearrangement joins TRBV5-1 to TRBJ2-1, with 9 bases fitting TRBD1. There are 12 residues in the CDR3. After removal of 4 bases from V and 11 bases from J, the junction contained 4 bases not matched to a gene. The germline gives CDR1 SGHRS, CDR2 YFSETQ. CDR3 residues: CASSTGTGKQFF. DNA of the CDR3: TGCGCCAGCAGCACTGGGACAGGGAAGCAGTTCTTC.

This clonotype was found many times. The rearrangement links TRBV7-7 to TRBJ2-2; D not certain. Germline V gene lookup returns CDR1 SSHAT and CDR2 FNYEAQ (reference sequence). This CDR3 has 14 amino acids. The V and J ends lost 4 bases and 0 bases respectively, with 6 bases between them. Written as DNA, the CDR3 is TGTGCCAGCAGCTCACAGCCGAACACCGGGGAGCTGTTTTTT. Translated: CASSSQPNTGELFF.

This clonotype was detected only a few times. CDR3 in amino acids: CAISLQGNYGYTF. CDR3 in DNA: TGTGCCATCAGTTTACAGGGTAACTATGGCTACACCTTC. This chain joins TRBV10-3 and TRBJ1-2; tentatively, D is TRBD1 (6 bases). The V end lost 5 bases, the J end lost 1 base, and 8 bases lay between the germline ends. The CDR3 extends over 13 amino acids. Germline V gene lookup returns CDR1 ENHRY and CDR2 SYGVKD.

The table lists this clonotype with a few counts. This chain links TRBV7-2 with TRBJ2-7; 9 nucleotides match TRBD1. The CDR3 covers 14 residues. V lost 5 bases to trimming and J lost 4 bases; unmatched junction nucleotides: 6. Germline lookup yields CDR1 SGHTA and CDR2 FQGNSA. The CDR3 DNA follows: TGTGCCAGCAGCGCGGGACAGGGAGGGTACGAGCAGTACTTC. This encodes CASSAGQGGYEQYF.

This clonotype was observed many times. The chain carries TRBV7-2 and TRBJ2-1; possible D gene TRBD1, 7 bases. V was cut by 3 bases and J by 4 bases, with 16 bases left in between. CDR1 is SGHTA and CDR2 is FQGNSA in the germline V gene. The CDR3 loop spans 16 amino acids. CDR3 coding DNA: TGTGCCAGCAGCTTCCGCGGAGGGGGCGGGTACAATGAGCAGTTCTTC. Protein sequence: CASSFRGGGGYNEQFF.

The gene calls are TRBV29-1 and TRBJ1-2, with no clear D. Trimming removed 0 bases at V and 8 bases at J, with 7 bases between. Germline-derived CDR1 and CDR2 are SQVTM and ANQGSEA. The CDR3 extends over 11 amino acids. In DNA, the CDR3 is TGCAGCGTTGAAGATCGGGAAGGCTACACCTTC. This translates into CSVEDREGYTF.

This chain joins TRBV28 and TRBJ2-7, with a possible D match to TRBD2 (5 bases). V shed 2 bases and J shed 3 bases, with 11 bases lying between them. The CDR3 consists of 14 residues. The V gene's germline CDR1 is MDHEN and CDR2 SYDVKM. CDR3 nucleotide sequence: TGTGCCAGCAGTTTAACGGGGTCCGGCTACGAGCAGTACTTC. Residues: CASSLTGSGYEQYF.

V gene TRBV19 combines with J gene TRBJ1-5; no firm D call. The CDR3 has 15 residues. Germline assignment: CDR1 LNHDA and CDR2 SQIVND (reference sequence). V lost 6 bases and J 3 bases, leaving 15 bases between the germline ends. CDR3 coding DNA: TGTGCCAGTAGCGAATGGAGCAGCACCAATCAGCCCCAGCATTTT. Translated: CASSEWSSTNQPQHF.

This clonotype has a handful of counts. DNA for the CDR3: TGTGCCAGCAGCATACTACTAGCGGGGGCCAACCTTCAAGAGACCCAGTACTTC. Translation: CASSILLAGANLQETQYF. The V and J genes are TRBV7-8 and TRBJ2-5; 11 nucleotides line up with TRBD2. The CDR3 has 18 amino acids. Germline CDR1 is SGHVS and CDR2 is FQNEAQ. The ends lost 5 bases at V and 2 bases at J; junction bases unmatched: 13.

In its sample, this clonotype was seen many times. The chain employs TRBV7-9 and TRBJ1-1, with 8 positions matching TRBD1. V lost 3 bases to trimming and J lost 8 bases; unmatched junction nucleotides: 5. Germline V gene data show CDR1 as SEHNR and CDR2 as FQNEAQ (reference sequence). The CDR3 consists of 13 residues. The CDR3: CASSFSGTGEAFF. CDR3 in DNA: TGTGCCAGCAGCTTTTCGGGGACAGGAGAAGCTTTCTTT.

The V gene is TRBV5-1, the J gene TRBJ1-6, with a possible D match to TRBD1 (6 bases). The germline CDR1 and CDR2 sequences are SGHRS and YFSETQ. The CDR3 extends over 14 amino acids. The V gene lost 4 bases and the J gene lost 7 bases, with 12 bases spanning the gap. The CDR3 protein is CASSGGHVNSPLHF. Here the CDR3 DNA reads TGCGCCAGCAGCGGGGGACATGTAAATTCACCCCTCCACTTT. The full variable domain, with the rest looked up from reference TRBV5-1 and TRBJ1-6, is KAGVTQTPRYLIKTRGQQVTLSCSPISGHRSVSWYQQTPGQGLQFLFEYFSETQRNKGNFPGRFSGRQFSNSRSEMNVSTLELGDSALYLCASSGGHVNSPLHFGNGTRLTVT.

The chain couples TRBV19 to TRBJ1-2; TRBD1 matches 8 bases. This CDR3 spans 12 amino acids. Trimming removed 8 bases from V and 8 bases from J; junction bases left unmatched: 7. The germline V gene has CDR1 LNHDA and CDR2 SQIVND (reference sequence). Here the CDR3 DNA reads TGTGCCAGTCTCACAGGGGGATTGGGCTACACCTTC. Residues: CASLTGGLGYTF.

This clonotype was picked up many times. This chain uses TRBV7-2 with TRBJ1-1, with 8 bases aligning to TRBD1. V lost 3 bases to trimming and J lost 0 bases; unmatched junction nucleotides: 3. This CDR3 contains 15 residues. The germline gives CDR1 SGHTA, CDR2 FQGNSA. Here the CDR3 DNA reads TGTGCCAGCAGCTTCGGACAGGGATTGAACACTGAAGCTTTCTTT. Translation gives CASSFGQGLNTEAFF.

The chain employs TRBV7-8 and TRBJ2-1, with D possibly matching TRBD2 (7 bases). Germline V CDR1 and CDR2: SGHVS, FQNEAQ. The germline V and J ends were trimmed by 5 bases and 9 bases, with 17 bases remaining between them. This CDR3 is 14 amino acids long. CDR3 nucleotides: TGTGCCAGCAGCCATAAGGGAGGGGGAAGTGAGCAGTTCTTC. Translating it yields CASSHKGGGSEQFF.

The chain joins TRBV5-1 to TRBJ2-7, with 7 bases that match TRBD2. The CDR3 runs 17 residues. Per the germline V gene, CDR1 is SGHRS and CDR2 is YFSETQ. V gave up 0 bases and J gave up 2 bases; unmatched junction bases: 11. The DNA of the CDR3 is TGCGCCAGCAGCTTGGTTCTGGGAGGGAGCAAGGCCTACGAGCAGTACTTC. This encodes CASSLVLGGSKAYEQYF.

Only one count was recorded for this clonotype. The chain is built from TRBV18 and TRBJ1-1; D gene unclear. V gave up 3 bases and J gave up 0 bases, with 11 bases separating them. Germline V gene sequence: CDR1 KGHSH, CDR2 LQKENI. The length of the CDR3 is 15 residues. DNA for the CDR3: TGTGCCAGCTCACCGTATGCAGTCATGAACACTGAAGCTTTCTTT. As protein: CASSPYAVMNTEAFF.

The J gene is TRBJ2-3, the V gene TRBV5-4, with TRBD2 identical over 8 bases. The germline gives CDR1 SGHNT, CDR2 YYREEE (reference sequence). The CDR3 runs to 17 residues. Trimming removed 0 bases from V and 0 bases from J; junction bases left unmatched: 6. The CDR3 sequence: CASSLDLERGSTDTQYF. CDR3 DNA sequence: TGTGCCAGCAGCTTGGATCTCGAGCGGGGGAGCACAGATACGCAGTATTTT.

Here the CDR3 DNA reads TGCAGTGCTAGAATAGATAATTCACCCCTCCACTTT. It is translated as CSARIDNSPLHF. The chain combines TRBV20-1 with TRBJ1-6; unclear D gene. With 2 bases removed from V and 5 bases from J, the gap between germline ends came to 4 bases. This CDR3 region has 12 residues. Germline assignment: CDR1 DFQATT and CDR2 SNEGSKA (reference sequence).